This TCR beta chain stems from a study of T cells in Graves' hyperthyroidism and ophthalmopathy. Looked up from germline, CDR1 is DFQATT and CDR2 is SNEGSKA (reference sequence). This CDR3 spans 14 amino acids. Trimming shortened V by 6 bases and J by 4 bases, and 16 bases separated the two germline ends. This clonotype was observed at least ten times. RNA transcripts yielded amplified TCR beta CDR3 regions. In the first-round RT-PCR of the TCR CDR3, the HTBI primer set was used. A single record per CDR3 protein comes from TCRdb applying MiXCR to the multiplex PCR reads. Altogether 250,000 to 400,000 distinct CDR3 sequences are present, roughly an eighth being singletons, with the ten largest covering roughly 35%.

The receptor comes from a woman aged 40 to 49 with Graves' ophthalmopathy. This sequence joins TRBV20-1 and TRBJ1-5, with D maybe TRBD1 (6 bases). Source material: blood. The CDR3 DNA is TGCAGTGCGCAACCGGGACACCCTAATCAGCCCCAGCATTTT. Encoded protein: CSAQPGHPNQPQHF.